This TCR beta chain was recovered during a study of T cell responses to AZD1222 COVID-19 vaccine. Study outcomes and limitations: Only six individuals given AZD1222 were seropositive at baseline. Distributed over spike, vaccine-associated CD4 TCRs predominated at 160-218 and 743-854.

The CDR3 covers 14 residues. Germline CDR1 and CDR2: SSHAT and FNYEAQ (reference sequence). This clone showed up just a few times. Its antigen is not identified. The junction and the germline gene differ at one end; a read error may be behind it. This table comes from immunoSEQ multiplex PCR, and its TCRdb copy is limited to in-frame clones, with some not included. The sample includes 150,000 or so clones, approximately 90% seen only once; the top ten take approximately 3.8%. J is TRBJ2-1 and V is TRBV7-7; no clear D. Source: peripheral blood, taken 28 days after the second AZD1222 dose. The TCR sequence derives from an adult who received the AZD1222 COVID-19 vaccine. The CDR3 region is CASSLGPSYNEQFF. The CDR3 DNA reads TGTGCTAGCAGCTTAGGTCCTTCCTACAATGAGCAGTTCTTC.